A single sample is the source of the 17 T cell receptor beta chains below, sequenced in a study of post-analysis software for immune sequencing data. Whole-study results and caveats: TRBV segments more frequent in patients than in controls numbered five and included TRBV5-6, TRBV5-1 and TRBV20-1.

For these TCRs, the target antigens are not known. Included in the TCR beta cDNA libraries were unique molecular identifiers. TCRdb re-called the PCR reads with MiXCR, one entry per CDR3 protein. This repertoire shows under 200,000 distinct CDR3 sequences, roughly 30% found once; its top ten account for approximately 3.6%. Material for sequencing was blood. The receptors stem from a girl aged 2-17 years with multiple sclerosis.

This clonotype was found many times. The chain links TRBV6-6 to TRBJ2-3; perhaps D is TRBD1 or TRBD2 (6 bases each). CDR1 is MNHNY, CDR2 SVGAGI, per germline (reference sequence). V was cut by 7 bases and J by 0 bases, with 20 bases left in between. The CDR3 runs 17 residues. The CDR3, as DNA: TGTGCCAGCACCTACGGAAGGGGGGTGATGAGCACAGATACGCAGTATTTT. Protein product: CASTYGRGVMSTDTQYF.

This clonotype was counted many times. This sequence joins TRBV20-1 and TRBJ1-6; D is uncertain. Germline CDR1 is DFQATT and CDR2 is SNEGSKA (reference sequence). The CDR3 has 15 residues. V lost 5 bases and J 0 bases, leaving 11 bases between the germline ends. The CDR3 here is CSARTVSSYNSPLHF. As DNA, the CDR3 is TGCAGTGCTCGGACGGTGAGCTCCTATAATTCACCCCTCCACTTT.

This clonotype appeared a few times. The J gene is TRBJ1-4, the V gene TRBV25-1; 7 bases fit TRBD1. Trimming removed 3 bases from V and 5 bases from J; junction bases left unmatched: 6. Germline V gene lookup returns CDR1 MGHDK and CDR2 SYGVNS. This CDR3 region has 15 residues. The DNA for the CDR3 is TGTGCCAGCAGTGATCCGACAGGGAGGAATGAAAAACTGTTTTTT. This encodes CASSDPTGRNEKLFF.

This clonotype turned up a few times. The chain uses TRBV12-3 or TRBV12-4 and TRBJ2-1; 13 nucleotides match TRBD2. The J segment lost 15 bases and the V segment lost 7 bases, leaving 24 bases of the junction unmatched. There are 18 residues in the CDR3. CDR3 residues: CASILSGRGTSGILRRFF. The CDR3 DNA is TGTGCCAGCATTCTTTCTGGAAGGGGGACTAGCGGGATTCTTAGGCGGTTCTTC.

The chain combines TRBV30 with TRBJ2-2; TRBD1 is a possible D gene (5 bases). The CDR3 length is 15 residues. The germline CDR1 and CDR2 sequences are GTSNPN and SVGIG (reference sequence). With 5 bases removed from V and 0 bases from J, the gap between germline ends came to 13 bases. Here the CDR3 DNA reads TGTGCCTGGGACAGACTCCTAGCGAACACCGGGGAGCTGTTTTTT. The encoded protein is CAWDRLLANTGELFF.

At least ten counts were recorded for this clonotype. The V call is TRBV29-1, the J call TRBJ1-2, with 9 bases matching TRBD1. Germline trimming cut 8 bases from V and 3 bases from J; bases unmatched to any gene: 4. The CDR3 has 12 amino acids. CDR1 SQVTM and CDR2 ANQGSEA come from the germline V gene. The CDR3 loop reads CSLWTGDYGYTF. The DNA of the CDR3 is TGCAGCCTATGGACAGGGGACTATGGCTACACCTTC.

This clonotype was counted ten times or more. The chain carries TRBV15 and TRBJ2-5, with 7 bases identical to TRBD2. V trimming: 0 bases; J trimming: 5 bases; junction bases outside the gene matches: 6. The CDR3 consists of 15 residues. Germline loops: CDR1 LNHNV, CDR2 YYDKDF (reference sequence). CDR3 protein: CATSRDSGGRETQYF. DNA for the CDR3: TGTGCCACCAGCAGAGACTCGGGAGGTAGGGAGACCCAGTACTTC. The whole variable domain, filled in from reference TRBV15 and TRBJ2-5, reads DAMVIQNPRYQVTQFGKPVTLSCSQTLNHNVMYWYQQKSSQAPKLLFHYYDKDFNNEADTPDNFQSRRPNTSFCFLDIRSPGLGDTAMYLCATSRDSGGRETQYFGPGTRLLVL.

This clonotype was observed a few times. The chain couples TRBV5-1 to TRBJ2-1; 12 nucleotides line up with TRBD1. The germline gives CDR1 SGHRS, CDR2 YFSETQ. The length of the CDR3 is 17 residues. With 2 bases clipped from V and 6 bases from J, the junction kept 9 bases outside the gene matches. CDR3 loop: CASSFGGQGAWGNEQFF. CDR3 DNA sequence: TGCGCCAGCAGCTTCGGGGGACAGGGGGCTTGGGGCAATGAGCAGTTCTTC.

In regard to this clonotype: This may arise from a read error, as a much more abundant clone is one base away. This chain connects TRBV6-2 or TRBV6-3 to TRBJ2-1; D possibly matches TRBD1 or TRBD2 (5 bases each). The CDR3 consists of 13 residues. CDR1 and CDR2 (germline): MNHEY, SVGEGT. The CDR3 is CASRGETYNVQFF. The CDR3 DNA reads as TGTGCCAGCAGGGGGGAGACCTACAATGTGCAGTTCTTC.

The genes are TRBV18 and TRBJ2-1, with 8 positions matching TRBD2. The CDR3 contains 19 residues. Germline assignment: CDR1 KGHSH and CDR2 LQKENI. Germline trimming cut 4 bases from V and 9 bases from J; bases unmatched to any gene: 23. The CDR3 coding sequence is TGTGCCAGCTCACAATATCGACGAAAGACTAGCGAAGAGTTAGGTGAGCAGTTCTTC. Translation gives CASSQYRRKTSEELGEQFF.

This clonotype was seen a handful of times. The chain recombines TRBV20-1 with TRBJ1-4, with a possible D match to TRBD1 (6 bases). The V end lost 4 bases, the J end lost 8 bases, and 14 bases lay between the germline ends. The CDR3 contains 13 residues. Germline V gene sequence: CDR1 DFQATT, CDR2 SNEGSKA (reference sequence). The CDR3 sequence is CSATGGAGEKLFF. CDR3 nucleotides: TGCAGTGCTACCGGGGGGGCGGGGGAAAAACTGTTTTTT.

This clonotype occurred many times. V is TRBV12-3 or TRBV12-4 and J is TRBJ1-4; weak D call: TRBD1 (5 bases). The CDR3 is 13 amino acids. Trimming stripped 6 bases from V and 7 bases from J, with 12 bases between. This CDR3 is CASRQGPGEKLFF. In DNA form, the CDR3 reads TGTGCCAGCAGGCAGGGCCCCGGTGAAAAACTGTTTTTT.

The chain carries TRBV20-1 and TRBJ1-2, with D possibly matching TRBD1 (6 bases). V lost 6 bases and J lost 8, with 16 bases in between. This CDR3 has 12 residues. Germline CDR1 reads DFQATT; CDR2 reads SNEGSKA (reference sequence). This CDR3 is CSASYRVKGYTF. The CDR3, as DNA: TGCAGTGCGTCTTACAGGGTGAAGGGCTACACCTTC.

The chain links TRBV27 to TRBJ1-2; TRBD1 might be the D (6 bases). The V gene's germline CDR1 is MNHEY and CDR2 SMNVEV (reference sequence). V was cut by 6 bases and J by 1 base, with 15 bases left in between. The CDR3 has 15 residues. In DNA, the CDR3 is TGTGCCAGCAGGCGCCCCGGGGGCGGTAACTATGGCTACACCTTC. Its translation: CASRRPGGGNYGYTF.

In its sample, this clonotype was seen many times. This chain links TRBV5-1 with TRBJ2-5; 9 bases match TRBD1. Germline-derived CDR1 and CDR2 are SGHRS and YFSETQ. The CDR3 sequence is 17 residues long. J gave up 5 bases and V 7 bases, and 18 bases lay outside the gene matches. The CDR3 here is CASGKRTGTGSQETQYF. The CDR3 DNA is TGCGCCAGCGGAAAAAGGACCGGGACAGGGTCGCAGGAGACCCAGTACTTC. The entire variable domain, with the rest obtained from reference TRBV5-1 and TRBJ2-5, is as follows: KAGVTQTPRYLIKTRGQQVTLSCSPISGHRSVSWYQQTPGQGLQFLFEYFSETQRNKGNFPGRFSGRQFSNSRSEMNVSTLELGDSALYLCASGKRTGTGSQETQYFGPGTRLLVL.

This clonotype was recorded a few times. The chain links TRBV7-2 to TRBJ1-1; D not resolved. This CDR3 has 14 residues. The germline gives CDR1 SGHTA, CDR2 FQGNSA. The V end lost 5 bases, the J end lost 0 bases, and 10 bases lay between the germline ends. The CDR3 sequence is CASSIMTLNTEAFF. The CDR3 nucleotides are TGTGCCAGCAGCATAATGACACTGAACACTGAAGCTTTCTTT. The complete variable domain, with remaining parts taken from reference TRBV7-2 and TRBJ1-1, reads GAGVSQSPSNKVTEKGKDVELRCDPISGHTALYWYRQSLGQGLEFLIYFQGNSAPDKSGLPSDRFSAERTGGSVSTLTIQRTQQEDSAVYLCASSIMTLNTEAFFGQGTRLTVV.

This clonotype appeared a few times. The chain uses TRBV2 and TRBJ1-2; tentative D call: TRBD1 (5 bases). This CDR3 is 13 amino acids long. Germline V gives CDR1 SNHLY, CDR2 FYNNEI. Trimming stripped 8 bases from V and 0 bases from J, with 10 bases between. The CDR3 spells CASRQLTNYGYTF. CDR3 nucleotides: TGTGCCAGCCGACAGCTGACTAACTATGGCTACACCTTC. The full variable domain, rest sourced from reference TRBV2 and TRBJ1-2, is EPEVTQTPSHQVTQMGQEVILRCVPISNHLYFYWYRQILGQKVEFLVSFYNNEISEKSEIFDDQFSVERPDGSNFTLKIRSTKLEDSAMYFCASRQLTNYGYTFGSGTRLTVV.